Below, 8 T cell receptor beta chains from the same sample are listed, as sequenced in a study of blood T cell repertoires in COVID-19. Profiled with immunoSEQ multiplex PCR; TCRdb holds only in-frame clones, not every one. The sample lists about 52,000 clones, 75% to 90% occurring once. Sequenced input: peripheral blood. The receptors were sampled from a man aged 60-69 years with active COVID-19.

The rearrangement links TRBV4-1 to TRBJ2-7; 13 bases fit TRBD2. The CDR3 spans 17 residues. Losses at the gene ends were 0 bases for V and 0 bases for J; bases not matched to a gene: 2. Germline V gives CDR1 MGHRA, CDR2 YSYEKL. The CDR3 DNA reads TGCGCCAGCAGCCAAGAGACTAGCGGGAGGAGCTCCTACGAGCAGTACTTC. Its translation: CASSQETSGRSSYEQYF.

Of note for this clone: Relative to the germline gene, one junction end is altered; a read error may explain this. The chain has TRBV29-1 and TRBJ1-2; tentative D call: TRBD1 (6 bases). The CDR3 runs to 12 residues. CDR1 and CDR2 (germline): SQVTM, ANQGSEA. In DNA form, the CDR3 reads TGCAGCATTGACAGGTGGGGCGGTGGCTACACCTTC. Protein sequence: CSIDRWGGGYTF.

The chain carries TRBV20-1 and TRBJ2-1; TRBD2 aligns across 9 bases. CDR1 is DFQATT and CDR2 is SNEGSKA in the germline V gene (reference sequence). The CDR3 totals 13 residues. V trimming: 3 bases; J trimming: 4 bases; junction bases outside the gene matches: 1. In DNA, the CDR3 is TGCAGTGCTAGTCTAGCGGGGTACAATGAGCAGTTCTTC. It encodes CSASLAGYNEQFF.

Details on this clone: Germline is not matched at one junction end, which may reflect a read error. This chain's CDR3 is CASSGTRQGTQYF. DNA for the CDR3: TGTGCCAGCAGCGGGACACGGCAAGGGACCCAGTACTTC. The genes are TRBV6-5 and TRBJ2-5, with D possibly TRBD1 on 6 matching bases. Germline V lookup: CDR1 MNHEY, CDR2 SVGAGI. The CDR3 runs to 13 residues.

Only a few counts were recorded for this clone. This chain connects TRBV6-4 to TRBJ2-1; 9 bases are shared with TRBD2. Germline-derived CDR1 and CDR2 are MRHNA and SNTAGT. The CDR3 spans 16 residues. The trim removed 2 bases at V and 7 bases at J, leaving 9 bases unmatched. The CDR3: CASSDVAGVGKNEQFF. The CDR3 bases are TGTGCCAGCAGTGACGTAGCGGGAGTCGGGAAAAATGAGCAGTTCTTC.

The chain links TRBV2 to TRBJ1-2, with 7 bases fitting TRBD1. J gave up 3 bases and V 6 bases, and 10 bases lay outside the gene matches. In germline, CDR1 is SNHLY, CDR2 FYNNEI. CDR3 length: 15 amino acids. Here the CDR3 DNA reads TGTGCCAGCAGCGAAAGGAGAGGGGGCCACTATGGCTACACCTTC. Protein sequence: CASSERRGGHYGYTF.

The V and J genes are TRBV7-2 and TRBJ1-6; a weak D match, TRBD1 (6 bases). This CDR3 region has 14 residues. Germline CDR1 SGHTA, CDR2 FQGNSA. The germline V and J ends were trimmed by 5 bases and 10 bases, with 15 bases remaining between them. This CDR3 is CASSATGSGSPLHF. For the CDR3, the DNA is TGTGCCAGCAGCGCCACAGGGTCTGGATCACCCCTCCACTTT. Full variable domain (missing parts from reference TRBV7-2 and TRBJ1-6): GAGVSQSPSNKVTEKGKDVELRCDPISGHTALYWYRQSLGQGLEFLIYFQGNSAPDKSGLPSDRFSAERTGGSVSTLTIQRTQQEDSAVYLCASSATGSGSPLHFGNGTRLTVT.

The chain combines TRBV4-2 with TRBJ2-7; 7 positions agree with TRBD1. The CDR3 is 15 residues long. The trim removed 4 bases at V and 5 bases at J, leaving 11 bases unmatched. Germline lookup yields CDR1 LGHNA and CDR2 YNFKEQ. CDR3 amino acids: CASSRPTGSVNEQYF. CDR3 DNA sequence: TGTGCCAGCAGCCGACCGACAGGGAGCGTCAACGAGCAGTACTTC.